This passage covers 21 T cell receptor beta chains from one sample sequenced in a study of T-cell memory formation after mild COVID-19. TCRdb used MiXCR to reprocess the 5' RACE reads, holding one entry per CDR3 protein. The table has approximately 300,000 distinct CDR3 sequences, more than 15% seen once. Sequenced sample: PBMCs or a T cell subset sorted from them (not recorded which). The receptors were sampled from a man younger than 35 who had mild COVID-19 (a few samples of this study predate the infection). Cell type and time point are not known.

V is TRBV20-1 and J is TRBJ2-5, with D perhaps TRBD2 (6 bases). Germline loops: CDR1 DFQATT, CDR2 SNEGSKA (reference sequence). With 0 bases removed from V and 2 bases from J, the gap between germline ends came to 16 bases. The CDR3 length is 16 residues. This CDR3 is CSARDLAGPAQETQYF. CDR3 nucleotides: TGCAGTGCTAGAGATCTGGCGGGGCCGGCGCAAGAGACCCAGTACTTC.

This clonotype was detected many times. The V call is TRBV4-3, the J call TRBJ2-4, with TRBD1 identical over 9 bases. The trim removed 4 bases at V and 6 bases at J, leaving 7 bases unmatched. There are 15 residues in the CDR3. Germline V gene data show CDR1 as LGHNA and CDR2 as YSLEER. The chain's CDR3 is CASSRSMDRGNIQYF. CDR3 DNA: TGCGCCAGCAGCCGGAGTATGGACAGGGGAAACATTCAGTACTTC.

This chain's CDR3 is CSAHLTSGGFTNIQYF. The CDR3 DNA reads as TGCAGTGCGCACCTGACTAGCGGGGGGTTCACTAACATTCAGTACTTC. The chain is built from TRBV20-1 and TRBJ2-4, with 13 bases matching TRBD2. The V gene end was trimmed by 6 bases and the J gene end by 7 bases; junction bases not matched to a gene: 12. From germline, CDR1 is DFQATT and CDR2 SNEGSKA (reference sequence). The CDR3 covers 16 residues.

This clonotype appeared many times. This chain uses TRBV7-9 with TRBJ2-5; 8 bases fit TRBD2. Germline-derived CDR1 and CDR2 are SEHNR and FQNEAQ (reference sequence). The CDR3 is 14 residues long. With V trimmed by 5 bases and J by 5 bases, 7 bases remained unmatched. Written as DNA, the CDR3 is TGTGCCAGCAGCCCAAGCGGGGGTTACGAGACCCAGTACTTC. Amino acids: CASSPSGGYETQYF.

This clonotype was detected a few times. The rearrangement joins TRBV7-2 to TRBJ1-6, with D unresolved. The CDR3 covers 13 residues. Trimming removed 4 bases from V and 9 bases from J, with 10 bases in between. The V gene's germline CDR1 is SGHTA and CDR2 FQGNSA. This CDR3 is CASSSVGSSPLHF. As DNA, the CDR3 is TGTGCCAGCAGCTCGGTGGGAAGTTCACCCCTCCACTTT. Complete variable domain (other parts from reference TRBV7-2 and TRBJ1-6): GAGVSQSPSNKVTEKGKDVELRCDPISGHTALYWYRQSLGQGLEFLIYFQGNSAPDKSGLPSDRFSAERTGGSVSTLTIQRTQQEDSAVYLCASSSVGSSPLHFGNGTRLTVT.

This clonotype was observed a handful of times. The V gene is TRBV6-5, the J gene TRBJ2-7, with D possibly being TRBD1 (8 bases). V lost 4 bases, J lost 5 bases, and 15 bases lay in between. The CDR3 runs to 14 residues. Germline V gene data show CDR1 as MNHEY and CDR2 as SVGAGI. The CDR3 DNA is TGTGCCAGCAGTTTCGACAGGGGAGGGAACGAGCAGTACTTC. Translating gives CASSFDRGGNEQYF.

This clonotype was picked up a small number of times. The V call is TRBV5-1, the J call TRBJ2-7; 8 bases agree with TRBD1. J lost 1 base, V lost 5 bases, and 8 bases had no gene match. Germline V gene data show CDR1 as SGHRS and CDR2 as YFSETQ. The length of the CDR3 is 15 residues. In DNA, the CDR3 is TGCGCCAGCAGTCGTATAAGACAGGGGTCCTACGAGCAGTACTTC. This gives the protein CASSRIRQGSYEQYF.

The genes are TRBV5-6 and TRBJ2-7, with 11 nucleotides matching TRBD1. The CDR3 length is 17 residues. Germline trimming cut 1 base from V and 4 bases from J; bases unmatched to any gene: 10. The germline CDR1 and CDR2 sequences are SGHDT and YYEEEE. In DNA form, the CDR3 reads TGTGCCAGCAGCTTGCGACCCGGGACAGGGGGTTTTTACGAGCAGTACTTC. It encodes CASSLRPGTGGFYEQYF.

This clonotype was seen many times. This rearrangement joins TRBV4-3 to TRBJ2-2; tentative D call: TRBD1 (5 bases). CDR3 length: 18 residues. Between the trimmed V and J ends, which lost 0 bases and 2 bases, there was a span of 16 bases. Germline CDR1 is LGHNA and CDR2 is YSLEER. The CDR3 sequence: CASSQETTGRINTGELFF. Here the CDR3 DNA reads TGCGCCAGCAGCCAAGAAACTACAGGACGCATTAACACCGGGGAGCTGTTTTTT.

The J gene is TRBJ2-1, the V gene TRBV10-3; possible D gene TRBD1, 6 bases. Germline V gene sequence: CDR1 ENHRY, CDR2 SYGVKD. V lost 3 bases, J lost 0 bases, and 9 bases lay in between. This CDR3 has 15 amino acids. CDR3 bases: TGTGCCATCAGTGATGGACAGAGCTCCTACAATGAGCAGTTCTTC. It yields the protein CAISDGQSSYNEQFF.

This clonotype was counted only a few times. The chain uses TRBV4-2 and TRBJ2-3; weak D call: TRBD1 (6 bases). The CDR3 loop spans 15 amino acids. The germline V gene has CDR1 LGHNA and CDR2 YNFKEQ. Trimming took 3 bases from V and 6 from J, leaving 16 bases between them. The CDR3, as DNA: TGTGCCAGCAGCCAGTACCAGGCAGGGGTGGATACGCAGTATTTT. Encoded protein: CASSQYQAGVDTQYF.

This chain joins TRBV27 and TRBJ2-7; TRBD1 might be the D (6 bases). The CDR3 extends over 15 amino acids. V lost 1 base to trimming and J lost 3 bases, with 13 bases between them. Germline V gene lookup returns CDR1 MNHEY and CDR2 SMNVEV (reference sequence). The chain's CDR3 is CASSLLQGSLYEQYF. CDR3 bases: TGTGCCAGCAGTTTATTGCAGGGGTCCCTCTACGAGCAGTACTTC.

The chain joins TRBV7-3 to TRBJ2-1; 8 positions agree with TRBD2. Germline V gene lookup returns CDR1 SGHTA and CDR2 FQGTGA. J gave up 0 bases and V 5 bases, and 6 bases lay outside the gene matches. This CDR3 has 16 residues. The CDR3 DNA sequence: TGTGCCAGCAGCCGCGGGGGGTCCAGCTCCTACAATGAGCAGTTCTTC. Its protein product is CASSRGGSSSYNEQFF. The full variable domain, completed using reference TRBV7-3 and TRBJ2-1, is GAGVSQTPSNKVTEKGKYVELRCDPISGHTALYWYRQSLGQGPEFLIYFQGTGAADDSGLPNDRFFAVRPEGSVSTLKIQRTERGDSAVYLCASSRGGSSSYNEQFFGPGTRLTVL.

The genes are TRBV2 and TRBJ2-1; no definite D call. Trimming cost V 8 bases and J 8 bases, with 10 bases left between them. Per germline, CDR1 SNHLY and CDR2 FYNNEI. This CDR3 spans 11 amino acids. The CDR3 sequence: CASLLGYEQFF. Here the CDR3 DNA reads TGTGCCAGCCTACTTGGGTATGAGCAGTTCTTC.

This clonotype occurred a few times. J is TRBJ2-1 and V is TRBV20-1; no reliable D call. Deletions cut 2 bases from V and 4 bases from J, with 9 bases between. The length of the CDR3 is 13 residues. Per the germline V gene, CDR1 is DFQATT and CDR2 is SNEGSKA (reference sequence). The CDR3 DNA reads TGCAGTGCTAGACCTTCCGGTTACAATGAGCAGTTCTTC. Its translation: CSARPSGYNEQFF.

V is TRBV5-1 and J is TRBJ2-3, with D unresolved. V gave up 3 bases and J gave up 2 bases, with 7 bases separating them. CDR3 length equals 13 residues. Germline CDR1 reads SGHRS; CDR2 reads YFSETQ. The CDR3 sequence is CASSSPTTDTQYF. The CDR3 nucleotides read TGCGCCAGCAGCTCCCCTACCACAGATACGCAGTATTTT.

In this sample, this clonotype turned up a few times. The chain has TRBV5-1 and TRBJ1-4; a weak D match, TRBD1 (6 bases). Trimming stripped 4 bases from V and 0 bases from J, with 13 bases between. The CDR3 contains 16 residues. From germline, CDR1 is SGHRS and CDR2 YFSETQ. The chain's CDR3 is CASSRGTGATNEKLFF. The CDR3 region has the DNA TGCGCCAGCAGCAGGGGGACGGGGGCAACTAATGAAAAACTGTTTTTT.

This clonotype was seen a few times. The chain carries TRBV7-9 and TRBJ2-2; TRBD1 might be the D (6 bases). V was shortened by 5 bases and J by 2 bases, with 9 bases between the two germline ends. The CDR3 loop spans 14 amino acids. The germline CDR1 and CDR2 sequences are SEHNR and FQNEAQ (reference sequence). The CDR3 nucleotides are TGTGCCAGCAGCCACGGGACAAACACCGGGGAGCTGTTTTTT. It specifies CASSHGTNTGELFF.

This sequence joins TRBV29-1 and TRBJ1-1; 7 nucleotides match TRBD1. Germline lookup yields CDR1 SQVTM and CDR2 ANQGSEA. J lost 0 bases, V lost 7 bases, and 5 bases had no gene match. This CDR3 is 13 amino acids long. DNA for the CDR3: TGCAGCGGGGCGGGACAGATGAACACTGAAGCTTTCTTT. It specifies CSGAGQMNTEAFF.

A few counts support this clonotype. This chain connects TRBV3-1 to TRBJ2-7, with TRBD1 matching 10 bases. The J segment lost 0 bases and the V segment lost 3 bases, leaving 5 bases of the junction unmatched. This CDR3 comprises 16 residues. Per the germline V gene, CDR1 is LGHDT and CDR2 is YNNKEL (reference sequence). CDR3 amino acids: CASSQAGTGDSYEQYF. CDR3 bases: TGTGCCAGCAGCCAGGCCGGGACAGGGGACTCCTACGAGCAGTACTTC.

This rearrangement joins TRBV3-1 to TRBJ2-1; 11 nucleotides align to TRBD2. Germline CDR1 is LGHDT and CDR2 is YNNKEL (reference sequence). The ends lost 1 base at V and 10 bases at J; junction bases unmatched: 6. The CDR3 sequence is 15 residues long. The CDR3 DNA is TGTGCCAGCAGCCAAGGACTAGCGGGACCACAGGAGCAGTTCTTC. This sequence encodes CASSQGLAGPQEQFF.